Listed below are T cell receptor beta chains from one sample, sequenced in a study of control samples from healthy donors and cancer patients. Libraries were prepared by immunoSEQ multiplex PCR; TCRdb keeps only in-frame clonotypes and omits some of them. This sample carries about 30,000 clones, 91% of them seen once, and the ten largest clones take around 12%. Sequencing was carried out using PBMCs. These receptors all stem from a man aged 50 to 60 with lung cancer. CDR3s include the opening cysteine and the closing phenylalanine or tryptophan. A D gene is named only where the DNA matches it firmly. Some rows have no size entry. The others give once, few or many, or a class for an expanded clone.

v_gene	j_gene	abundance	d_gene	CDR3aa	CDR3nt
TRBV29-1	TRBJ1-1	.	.	CSVELATPSFEFF	TGCAGCGTTGAATTGGCGACACCATCTTTTGAGTTCTTT
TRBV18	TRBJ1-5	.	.	CASSPQGPHSNQPQHF	TGTGCCAGCTCACCTCAGGGGCCCCATAGCAATCAGCCCCAGCATTTT
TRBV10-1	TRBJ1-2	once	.	CASSDSQQGFNYGYTF	TGCGCCAGCAGTGACTCCCAACAGGGTTTCAACTATGGCTACACCTTC
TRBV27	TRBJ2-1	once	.	CASSSPWRGRFNEQFF	TGTGCCAGCAGTTCTCCATGGAGGGGGCGCTTCAATGAGCAGTTCTTC
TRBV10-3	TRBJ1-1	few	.	CATGGATEAFF	TGTGCCACCGGGGGGGCCACTGAAGCTTTCTTT
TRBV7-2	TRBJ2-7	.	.	CASSLVDSLFEQYF	TGTGCCAGCAGCTTGGTGGACTCCCTATTTGAGCAGTACTTC
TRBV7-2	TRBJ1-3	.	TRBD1	CASSSTGGGNTIYF	TGTGCCAGCAGCTCGACAGGGGGTGGAAACACCATATATTTT
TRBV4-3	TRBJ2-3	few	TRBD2	CASSQTGTSGPDTQYF	TGCGCCAGCAGCCAAACAGGGACTAGCGGGCCAGATACGCAGTATTTT
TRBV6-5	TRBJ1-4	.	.	CASSYSPIEKLFF	TGTGCCAGCAGTTACTCCCCCATCGAAAAACTGTTTTTT
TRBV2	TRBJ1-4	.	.	CASSWPTNEKLFF	TGTGCCAGCAGTTGGCCCACTAATGAAAAACTGTTTTTT
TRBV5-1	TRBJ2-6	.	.	CASSLEAGFSGANVLTF	TGCGCCAGCAGCTTGGAGGCGGGTTTCTCTGGGGCCAACGTCCTGACTTTC
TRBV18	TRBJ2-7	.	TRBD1	CASSPGQEIYEQYF	TGTGCCAGCTCACCGGGACAGGAGATCTACGAGCAGTACTTC